Listed here are 2 T cell receptor beta chains from one sample, sequenced in a study of blood T cell repertoires in COVID-19. Here immunoSEQ multiplex PCR was the method, and the copy in TCRdb shows in-frame clones only, minus some. The data hold more than 95,000 clones, with roughly nine tenths observed a single time. The sequenced material came from peripheral blood. The source of these receptors is a human donor in a cohort sampled during active COVID-19.

This rearrangement joins TRBV5-1 to TRBJ2-7; a possible D gene is TRBD2 (5 bases). Germline V gives CDR1 SGHRS, CDR2 YFSETQ. This CDR3 has 14 residues. Trimming took off 4 bases at V and 4 bases at J, with 15 bases between the two ends. The CDR3 DNA reads TGCGCCAGCAGCACAACTTCCGGGATTTACGAGCAGTACTTC. This codes for CASSTTSGIYEQYF.

The V call is TRBV21-1, the J call TRBJ2-3; the table's TRBD1 call for D was not verified on the DNA. TRBV21-1 is a pseudogene segment. The CDR3 is 16 amino acids. The CDR3 loop is CASSKEGQGTTDTQYF. Here the CDR3 DNA reads TGTGCCAGCAGCAAGGAGGGACAGGGGACCACAGATACGCAGTATTTT.